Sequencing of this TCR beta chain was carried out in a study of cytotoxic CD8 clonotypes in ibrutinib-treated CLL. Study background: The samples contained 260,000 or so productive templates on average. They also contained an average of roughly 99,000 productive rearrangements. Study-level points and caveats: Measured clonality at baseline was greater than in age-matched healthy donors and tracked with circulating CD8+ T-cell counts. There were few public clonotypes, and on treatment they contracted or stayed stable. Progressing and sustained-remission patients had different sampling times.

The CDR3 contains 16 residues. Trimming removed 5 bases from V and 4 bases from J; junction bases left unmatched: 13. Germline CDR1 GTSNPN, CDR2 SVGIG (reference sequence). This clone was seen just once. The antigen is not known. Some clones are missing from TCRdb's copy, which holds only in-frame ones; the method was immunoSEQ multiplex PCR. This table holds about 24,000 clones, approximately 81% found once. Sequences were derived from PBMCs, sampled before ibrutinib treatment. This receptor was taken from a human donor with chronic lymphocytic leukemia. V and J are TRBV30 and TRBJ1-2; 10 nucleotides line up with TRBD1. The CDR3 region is CAWGGDRGAHTYGYTF. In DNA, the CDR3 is TGTGCCTGGGGAGGGGACAGGGGCGCCCATACCTATGGCTACACCTTC.